This TCR beta chain was identified in a study of cytomegalovirus exposure and HLA in healthy donors. The length of the CDR3 is 16 residues. The germline gives CDR1 MNHEY, CDR2 SVGAGI. The ends lost 2 bases at V and 2 bases at J; junction bases unmatched: 8. Both 60 Vbeta primers and 13 Jbeta primers went into the PCR. The assay was immunoSEQ multiplex PCR, and TCRdb's table has in-frame clones only and misses some. The sample lists about 160,000 clones, over 70% occurring once. The clonotype originates from a man aged 50 to 60 in good health and CMV-seropositive. The sequencing sample was made of PBMCs. V is TRBV6-5 and J is TRBJ2-7, with TRBD2 identical over 8 bases. The CDR3 spells CASSYRGGGGTYEQYF. The CDR3 bases are TGTGCCAGCAGTTACCGGGGGGGCGGGGGGACCTACGAGCAGTACTTC.